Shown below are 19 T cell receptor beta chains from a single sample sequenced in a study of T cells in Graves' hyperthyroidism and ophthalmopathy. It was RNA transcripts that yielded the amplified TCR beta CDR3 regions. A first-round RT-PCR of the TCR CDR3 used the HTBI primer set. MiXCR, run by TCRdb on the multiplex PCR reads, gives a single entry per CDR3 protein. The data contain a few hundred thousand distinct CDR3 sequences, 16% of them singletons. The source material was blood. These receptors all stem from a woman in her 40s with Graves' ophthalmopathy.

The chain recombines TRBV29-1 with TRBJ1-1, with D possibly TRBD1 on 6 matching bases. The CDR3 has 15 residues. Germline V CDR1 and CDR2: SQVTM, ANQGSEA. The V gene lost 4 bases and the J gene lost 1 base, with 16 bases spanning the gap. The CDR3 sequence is CSVGGRGGTNTEAFF. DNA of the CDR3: TGCAGCGTTGGGGGGCGAGGGGGAACGAACACTGAAGCTTTCTTT.

Here the CDR3 DNA reads TGTGCCAGCAGCTTCGACTGGAGGCCGGATTCACCCCTCCACTTT. Its translation is CASSFDWRPDSPLHF. The chain joins TRBV5-5 to TRBJ1-6; D is undetermined. The germline V gene encodes CDR1 SGHKS and CDR2 YYEKEE (reference sequence). Trimming removed 2 bases at V and 8 bases at J, with 14 bases between. The CDR3 is made up of 15 amino acids. The whole variable domain, filled in from reference TRBV5-5 and TRBJ1-6, reads DAGVTQSPTHLIKTRGQQVTLRCSPISGHKSVSWYQQVLGQGPQFIFQYYEKEERGRGNFPDRFSARQFPNYSSELNVNALLLGDSALYLCASSFDWRPDSPLHFGNGTRLTVT.

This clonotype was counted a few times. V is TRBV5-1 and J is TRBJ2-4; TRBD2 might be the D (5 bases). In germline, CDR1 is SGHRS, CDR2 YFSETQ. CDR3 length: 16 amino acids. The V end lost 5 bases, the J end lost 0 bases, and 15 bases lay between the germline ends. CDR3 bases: TGCGCCAGCAGTCGTCCAAACGAGGGAGCCAAAAACATTCAGTACTTC. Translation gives CASSRPNEGAKNIQYF. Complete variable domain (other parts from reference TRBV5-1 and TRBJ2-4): KAGVTQTPRYLIKTRGQQVTLSCSPISGHRSVSWYQQTPGQGLQFLFEYFSETQRNKGNFPGRFSGRQFSNSRSEMNVSTLELGDSALYLCASSRPNEGAKNIQYFGAGTRLSVL.

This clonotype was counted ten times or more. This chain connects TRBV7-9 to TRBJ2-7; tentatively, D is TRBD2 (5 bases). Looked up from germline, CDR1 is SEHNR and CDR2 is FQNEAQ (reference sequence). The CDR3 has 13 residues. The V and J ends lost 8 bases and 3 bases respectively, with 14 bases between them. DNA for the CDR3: TGTGCCAGCGGAAGCGGACGGGACTACGAGCAGTACTTC. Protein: CASGSGRDYEQYF.

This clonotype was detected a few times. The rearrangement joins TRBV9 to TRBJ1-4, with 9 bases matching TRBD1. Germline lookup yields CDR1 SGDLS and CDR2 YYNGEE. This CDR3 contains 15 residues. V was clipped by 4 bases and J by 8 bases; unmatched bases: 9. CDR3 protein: CASSLGQGPGEKLFF. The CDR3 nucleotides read TGTGCCAGCAGCCTAGGACAGGGGCCGGGAGAAAAACTGTTTTTT.

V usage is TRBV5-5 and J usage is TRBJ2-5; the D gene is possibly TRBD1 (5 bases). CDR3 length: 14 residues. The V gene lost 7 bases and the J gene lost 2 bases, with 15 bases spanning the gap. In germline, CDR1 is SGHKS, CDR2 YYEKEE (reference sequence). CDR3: CASHPERQQETQYF. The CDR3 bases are TGTGCCAGCCACCCTGAAAGACAGCAAGAGACCCAGTACTTC.

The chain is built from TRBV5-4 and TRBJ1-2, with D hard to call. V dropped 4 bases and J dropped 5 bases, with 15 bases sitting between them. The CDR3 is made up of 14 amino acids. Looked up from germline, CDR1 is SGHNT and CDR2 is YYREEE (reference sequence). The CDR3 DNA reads TGTGCCAGCAGCATGGACTGGCAAGGTTATGGCTACACCTTC. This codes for CASSMDWQGYGYTF.

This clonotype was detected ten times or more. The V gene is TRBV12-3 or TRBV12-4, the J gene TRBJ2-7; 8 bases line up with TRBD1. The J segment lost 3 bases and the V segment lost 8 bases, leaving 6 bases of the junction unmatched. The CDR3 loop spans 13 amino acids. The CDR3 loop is CASVDRGYYEQYF. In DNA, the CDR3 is TGTGCCAGCGTCGACAGGGGTTACTACGAGCAGTACTTC.

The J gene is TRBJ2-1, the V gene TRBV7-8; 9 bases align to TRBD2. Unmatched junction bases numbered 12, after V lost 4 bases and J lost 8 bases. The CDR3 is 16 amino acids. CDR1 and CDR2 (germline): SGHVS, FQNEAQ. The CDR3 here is CASSSTRTSEKDEQFF. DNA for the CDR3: TGTGCCAGCAGCTCCACCCGGACTAGCGAGAAGGATGAGCAGTTCTTC. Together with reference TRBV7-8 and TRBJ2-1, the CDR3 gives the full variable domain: GAGVSQSPRYKVAKRGQDVALRCDPISGHVSLFWYQQALGQGPEFLTYFQNEAQLDKSGLPSDRFFAERPEGSVSTLKIQRTQQEDSAVYLCASSSTRTSEKDEQFFGPGTRLTVL.

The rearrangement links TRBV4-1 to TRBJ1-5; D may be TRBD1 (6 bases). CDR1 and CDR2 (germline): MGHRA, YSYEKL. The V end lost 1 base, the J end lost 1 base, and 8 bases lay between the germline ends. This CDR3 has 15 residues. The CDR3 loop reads CASSQGRGSNQPQHF. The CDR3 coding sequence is TGCGCCAGCAGCCAAGGAAGGGGGAGCAATCAGCCCCAGCATTTT.

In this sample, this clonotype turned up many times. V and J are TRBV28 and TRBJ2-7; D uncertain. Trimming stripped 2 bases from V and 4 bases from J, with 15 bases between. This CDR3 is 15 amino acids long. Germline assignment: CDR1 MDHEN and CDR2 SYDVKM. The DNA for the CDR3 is TGTGCCAGCAGTTTAGGTACAGCAGGATCGTACGAGCAGTACTTC. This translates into CASSLGTAGSYEQYF. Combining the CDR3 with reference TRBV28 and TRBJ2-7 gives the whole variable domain DVKVTQSSRYLVKRTGEKVFLECVQDMDHENMFWYRQDPGLGLRLIYFSYDVKMKEKGDIPEGYSVSREKKERFSLILESASTNQTSMYLCASSLGTAGSYEQYFGPGTRLTVT.

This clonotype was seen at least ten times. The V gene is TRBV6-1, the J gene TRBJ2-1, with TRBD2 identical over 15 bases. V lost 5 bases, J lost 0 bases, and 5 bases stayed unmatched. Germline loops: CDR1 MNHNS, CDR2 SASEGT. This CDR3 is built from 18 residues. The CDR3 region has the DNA TGTGCCAGCAGTCTCCGGACTAGCGGGAGGGCCTCCTACAATGAGCAGTTCTTC. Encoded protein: CASSLRTSGRASYNEQFF.

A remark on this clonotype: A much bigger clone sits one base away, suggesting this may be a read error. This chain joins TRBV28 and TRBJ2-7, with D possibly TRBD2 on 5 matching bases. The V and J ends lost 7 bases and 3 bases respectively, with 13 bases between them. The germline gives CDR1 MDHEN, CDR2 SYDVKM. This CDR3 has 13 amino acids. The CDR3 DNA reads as TGTGCCAGCAAATATGGCGGACTCTACGAGCAGTACTTC. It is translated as CASKYGGLYEQYF.

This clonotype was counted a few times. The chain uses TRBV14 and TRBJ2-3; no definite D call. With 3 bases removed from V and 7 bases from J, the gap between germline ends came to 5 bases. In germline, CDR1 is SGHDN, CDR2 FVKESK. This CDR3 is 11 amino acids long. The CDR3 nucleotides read TGTGCCAGCAGCCAGATCCATACGCAGTATTTT. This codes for CASSQIHTQYF.

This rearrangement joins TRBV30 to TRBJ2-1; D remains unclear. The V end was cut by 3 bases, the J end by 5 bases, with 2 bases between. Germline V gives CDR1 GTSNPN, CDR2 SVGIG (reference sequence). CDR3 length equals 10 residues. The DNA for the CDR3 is TGTGCCTGGAGCAACAATGAGCAGTTCTTC. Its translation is CAWSNNEQFF. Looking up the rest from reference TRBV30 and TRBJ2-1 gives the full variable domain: SQTIHQWPATLVQPVGSPLSLECTVEGTSNPNLYWYRQAAGRGLQLLFYSVGIGQISSEVPQNLSASRPQDRQFILSSKKLLLSDSGFYLCAWSNNEQFFGPGTRLTVL.

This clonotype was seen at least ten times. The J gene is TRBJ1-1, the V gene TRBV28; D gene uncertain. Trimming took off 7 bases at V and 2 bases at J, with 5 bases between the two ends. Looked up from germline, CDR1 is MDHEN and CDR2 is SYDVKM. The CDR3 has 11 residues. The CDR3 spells CASISNTEAFF. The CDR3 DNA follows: TGTGCCAGCATCTCTAACACTGAAGCTTTCTTT. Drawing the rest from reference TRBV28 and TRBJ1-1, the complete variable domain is DVKVTQSSRYLVKRTGEKVFLECVQDMDHENMFWYRQDPGLGLRLIYFSYDVKMKEKGDIPEGYSVSREKKERFSLILESASTNQTSMYLCASISNTEAFFGQGTRLTVV.

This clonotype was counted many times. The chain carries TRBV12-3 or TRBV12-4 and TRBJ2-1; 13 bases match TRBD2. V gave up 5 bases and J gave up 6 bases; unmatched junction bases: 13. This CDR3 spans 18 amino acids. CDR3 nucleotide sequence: TGTGCCAGCAGTCCCCGTGGACTAGCGGGAGCGGGGGCCAATGAGCAGTTCTTC. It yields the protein CASSPRGLAGAGANEQFF.

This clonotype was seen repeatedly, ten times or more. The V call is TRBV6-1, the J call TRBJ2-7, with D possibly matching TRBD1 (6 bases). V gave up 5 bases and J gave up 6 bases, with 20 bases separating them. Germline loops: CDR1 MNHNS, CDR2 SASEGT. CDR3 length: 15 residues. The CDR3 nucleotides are TGTGCCAGCAGTTATTCACGGACAGTTCTAGTCGAGCAGTACTTC. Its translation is CASSYSRTVLVEQYF.

CDR3 residues: CASSPPPVRNEQFF. CDR3 nucleotide sequence: TGTGCCAGCTCACCACCTCCAGTGAGGAATGAGCAGTTCTTC. This chain uses TRBV18 with TRBJ2-1; D uncertain. V was shortened by 0 bases and J by 7 bases, with 10 bases between the two germline ends. The CDR3 totals 14 residues. Germline lookup yields CDR1 KGHSH and CDR2 LQKENI. Supplemented by reference TRBV18 and TRBJ2-1, the full variable domain reads NAGVMQNPRHLVRRRGQEARLRCSPMKGHSHVYWYRQLPEEGLKFMVYLQKENIIDESGMPKERFSAEFPKEGPSILRIQQVVRGDSAAYFCASSPPPVRNEQFFGPGTRLTVL.